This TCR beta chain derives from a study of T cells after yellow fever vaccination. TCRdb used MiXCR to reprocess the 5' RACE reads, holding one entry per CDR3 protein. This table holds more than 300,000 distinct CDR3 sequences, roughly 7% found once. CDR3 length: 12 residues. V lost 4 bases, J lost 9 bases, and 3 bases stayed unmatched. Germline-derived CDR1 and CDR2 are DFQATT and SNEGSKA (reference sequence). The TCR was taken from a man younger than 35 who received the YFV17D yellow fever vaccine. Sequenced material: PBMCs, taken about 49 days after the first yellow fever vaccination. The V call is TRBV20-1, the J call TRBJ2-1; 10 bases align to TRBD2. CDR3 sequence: CSATSGGGEQFF. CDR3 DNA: TGCAGTGCTACCAGCGGGGGGGGTGAGCAGTTCTTC.